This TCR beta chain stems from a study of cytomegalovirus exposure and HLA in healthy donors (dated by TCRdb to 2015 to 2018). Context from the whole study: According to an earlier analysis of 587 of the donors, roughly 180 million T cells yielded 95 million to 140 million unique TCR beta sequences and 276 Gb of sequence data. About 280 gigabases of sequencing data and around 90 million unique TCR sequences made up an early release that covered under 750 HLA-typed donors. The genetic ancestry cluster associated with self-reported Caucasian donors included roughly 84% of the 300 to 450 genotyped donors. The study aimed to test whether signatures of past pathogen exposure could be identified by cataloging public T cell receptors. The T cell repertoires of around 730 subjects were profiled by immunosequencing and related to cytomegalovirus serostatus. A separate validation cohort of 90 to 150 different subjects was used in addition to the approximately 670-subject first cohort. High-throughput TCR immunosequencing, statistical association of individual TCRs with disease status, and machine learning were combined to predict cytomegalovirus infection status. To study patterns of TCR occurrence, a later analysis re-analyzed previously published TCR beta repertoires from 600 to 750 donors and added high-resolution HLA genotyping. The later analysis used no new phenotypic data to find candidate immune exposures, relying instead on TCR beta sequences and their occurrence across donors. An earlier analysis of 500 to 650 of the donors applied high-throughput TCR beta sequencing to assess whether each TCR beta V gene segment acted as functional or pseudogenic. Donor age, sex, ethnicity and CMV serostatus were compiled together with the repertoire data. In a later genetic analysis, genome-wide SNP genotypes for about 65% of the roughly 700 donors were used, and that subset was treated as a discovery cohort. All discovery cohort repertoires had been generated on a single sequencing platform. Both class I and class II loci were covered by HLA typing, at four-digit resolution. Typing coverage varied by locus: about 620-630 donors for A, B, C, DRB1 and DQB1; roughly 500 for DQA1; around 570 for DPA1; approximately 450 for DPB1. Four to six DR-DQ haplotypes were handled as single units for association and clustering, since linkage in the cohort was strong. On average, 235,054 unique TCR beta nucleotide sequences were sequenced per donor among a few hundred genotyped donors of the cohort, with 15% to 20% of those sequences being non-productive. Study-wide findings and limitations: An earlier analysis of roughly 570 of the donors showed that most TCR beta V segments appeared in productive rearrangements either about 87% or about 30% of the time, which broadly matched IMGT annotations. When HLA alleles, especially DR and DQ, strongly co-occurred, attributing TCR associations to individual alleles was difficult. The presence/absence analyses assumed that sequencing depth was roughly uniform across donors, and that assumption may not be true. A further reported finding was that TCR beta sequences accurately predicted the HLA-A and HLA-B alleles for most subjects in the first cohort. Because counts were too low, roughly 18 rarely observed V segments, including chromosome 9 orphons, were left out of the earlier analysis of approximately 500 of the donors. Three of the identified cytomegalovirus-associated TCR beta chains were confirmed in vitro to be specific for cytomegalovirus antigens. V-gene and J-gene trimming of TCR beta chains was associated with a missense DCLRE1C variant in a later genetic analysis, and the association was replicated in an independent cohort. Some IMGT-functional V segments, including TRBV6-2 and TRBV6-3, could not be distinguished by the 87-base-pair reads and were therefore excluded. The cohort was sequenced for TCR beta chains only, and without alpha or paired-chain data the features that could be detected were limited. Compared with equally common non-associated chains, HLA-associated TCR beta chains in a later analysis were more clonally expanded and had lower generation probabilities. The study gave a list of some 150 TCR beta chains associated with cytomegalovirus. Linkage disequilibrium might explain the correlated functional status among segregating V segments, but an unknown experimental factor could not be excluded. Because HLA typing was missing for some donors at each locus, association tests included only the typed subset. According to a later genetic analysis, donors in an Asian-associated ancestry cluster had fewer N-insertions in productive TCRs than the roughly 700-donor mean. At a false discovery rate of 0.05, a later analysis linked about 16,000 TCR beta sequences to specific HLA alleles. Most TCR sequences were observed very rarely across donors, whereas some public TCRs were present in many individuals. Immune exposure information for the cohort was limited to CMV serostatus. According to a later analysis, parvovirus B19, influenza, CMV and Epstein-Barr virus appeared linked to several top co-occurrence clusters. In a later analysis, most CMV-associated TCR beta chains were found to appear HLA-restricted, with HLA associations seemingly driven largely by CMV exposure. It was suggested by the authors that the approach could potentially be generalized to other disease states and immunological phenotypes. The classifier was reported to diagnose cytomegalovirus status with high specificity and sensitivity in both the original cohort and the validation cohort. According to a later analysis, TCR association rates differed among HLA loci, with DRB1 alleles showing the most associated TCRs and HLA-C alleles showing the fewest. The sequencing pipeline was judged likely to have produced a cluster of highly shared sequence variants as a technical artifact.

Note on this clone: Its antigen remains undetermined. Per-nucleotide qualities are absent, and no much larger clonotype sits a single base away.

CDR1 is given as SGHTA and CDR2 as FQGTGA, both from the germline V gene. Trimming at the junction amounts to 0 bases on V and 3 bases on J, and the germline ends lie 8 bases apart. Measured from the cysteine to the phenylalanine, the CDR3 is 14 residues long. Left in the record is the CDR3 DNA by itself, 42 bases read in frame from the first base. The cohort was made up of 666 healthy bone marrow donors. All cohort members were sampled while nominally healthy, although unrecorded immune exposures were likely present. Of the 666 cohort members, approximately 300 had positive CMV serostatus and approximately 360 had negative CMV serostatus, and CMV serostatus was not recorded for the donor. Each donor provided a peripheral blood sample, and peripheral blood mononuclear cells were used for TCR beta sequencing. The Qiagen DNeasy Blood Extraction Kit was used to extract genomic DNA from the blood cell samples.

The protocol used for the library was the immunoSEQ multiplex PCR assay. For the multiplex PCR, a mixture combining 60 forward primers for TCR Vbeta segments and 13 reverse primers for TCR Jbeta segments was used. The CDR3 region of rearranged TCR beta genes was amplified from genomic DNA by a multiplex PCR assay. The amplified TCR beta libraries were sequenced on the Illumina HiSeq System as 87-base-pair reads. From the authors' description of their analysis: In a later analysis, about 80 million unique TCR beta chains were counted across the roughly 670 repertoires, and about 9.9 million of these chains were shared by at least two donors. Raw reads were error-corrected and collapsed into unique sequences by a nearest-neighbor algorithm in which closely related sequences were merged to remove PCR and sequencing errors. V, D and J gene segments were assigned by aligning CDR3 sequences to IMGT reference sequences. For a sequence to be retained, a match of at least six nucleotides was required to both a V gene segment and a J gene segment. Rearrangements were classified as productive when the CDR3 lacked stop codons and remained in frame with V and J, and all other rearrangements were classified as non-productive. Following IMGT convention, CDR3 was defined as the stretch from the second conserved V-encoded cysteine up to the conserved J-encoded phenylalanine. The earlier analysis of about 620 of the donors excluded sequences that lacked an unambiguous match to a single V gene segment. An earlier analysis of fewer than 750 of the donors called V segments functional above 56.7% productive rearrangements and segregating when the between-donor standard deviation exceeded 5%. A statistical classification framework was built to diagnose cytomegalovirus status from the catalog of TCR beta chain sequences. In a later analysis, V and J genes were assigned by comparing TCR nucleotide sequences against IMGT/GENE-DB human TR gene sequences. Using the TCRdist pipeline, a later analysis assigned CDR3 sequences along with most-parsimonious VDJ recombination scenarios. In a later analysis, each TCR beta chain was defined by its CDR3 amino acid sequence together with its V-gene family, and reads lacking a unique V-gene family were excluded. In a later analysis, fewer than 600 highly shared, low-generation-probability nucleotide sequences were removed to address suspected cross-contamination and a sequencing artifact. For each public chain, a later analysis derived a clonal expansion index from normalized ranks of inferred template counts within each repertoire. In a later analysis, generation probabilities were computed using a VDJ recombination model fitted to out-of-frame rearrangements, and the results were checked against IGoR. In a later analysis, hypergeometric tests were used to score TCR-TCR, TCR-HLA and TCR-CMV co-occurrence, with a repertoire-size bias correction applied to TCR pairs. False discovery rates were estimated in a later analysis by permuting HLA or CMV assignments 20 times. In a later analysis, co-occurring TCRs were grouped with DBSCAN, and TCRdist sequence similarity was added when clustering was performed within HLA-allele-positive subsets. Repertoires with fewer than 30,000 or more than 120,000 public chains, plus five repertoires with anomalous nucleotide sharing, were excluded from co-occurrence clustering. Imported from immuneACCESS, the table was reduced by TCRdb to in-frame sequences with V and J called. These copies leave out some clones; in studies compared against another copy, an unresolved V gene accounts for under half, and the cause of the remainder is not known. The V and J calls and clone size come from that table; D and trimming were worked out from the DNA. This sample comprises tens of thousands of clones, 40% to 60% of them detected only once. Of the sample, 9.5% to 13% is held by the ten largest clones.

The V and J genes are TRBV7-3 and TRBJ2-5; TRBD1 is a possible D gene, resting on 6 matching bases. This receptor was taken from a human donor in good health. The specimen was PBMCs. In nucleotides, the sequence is TGTGCCAGCAGCTTAACGGGGGCGAAAGAGACCCAGTACTTC. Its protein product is CASSLTGAKETQYF.